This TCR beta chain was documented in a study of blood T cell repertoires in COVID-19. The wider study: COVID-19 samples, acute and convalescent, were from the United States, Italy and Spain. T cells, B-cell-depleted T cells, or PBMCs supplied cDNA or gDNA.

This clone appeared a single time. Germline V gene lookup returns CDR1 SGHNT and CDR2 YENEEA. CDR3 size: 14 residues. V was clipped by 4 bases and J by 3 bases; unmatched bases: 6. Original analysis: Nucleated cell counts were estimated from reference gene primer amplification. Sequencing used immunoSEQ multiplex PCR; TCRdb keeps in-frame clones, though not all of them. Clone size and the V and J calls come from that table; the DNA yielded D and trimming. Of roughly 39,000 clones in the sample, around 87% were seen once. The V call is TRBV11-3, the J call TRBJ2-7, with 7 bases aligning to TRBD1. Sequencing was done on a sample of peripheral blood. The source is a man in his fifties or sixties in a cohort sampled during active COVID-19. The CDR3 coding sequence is TGTGCCAGCAGCTGGGGACAGTTAGGCTACGAGCAGTACTTC. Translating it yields CASSWGQLGYEQYF.